The 26 T cell receptor beta chains below were found in one sample sequenced in a study of CD8 T cells in seronegative destructive rheumatoid arthritis. Sequencing used immunoSEQ multiplex PCR; TCRdb keeps in-frame clones, though not all of them. This table holds 10,000 to 15,000 clones, roughly 80% found once. Sequencing input: CD8+ T cells from blood. The receptor source for this set is a woman between 30 and 55 years old with seronegative destructive rheumatoid arthritis.

The rearrangement uses TRBV28 and TRBJ1-1, with D possibly being TRBD1 (5 bases). Trimming took off 5 bases at V and 0 bases at J, with 13 bases between the two ends. CDR3 size: 15 residues. In germline, CDR1 is MDHEN, CDR2 SYDVKM. The CDR3 sequence: CASSRMTELNTEAFF. CDR3 bases: TGTGCCAGCAGTCGAATGACAGAGTTGAACACTGAAGCTTTCTTT.

The genes are TRBV10-3 and TRBJ1-6; no firm D call. CDR3 length: 15 amino acids. CDR1 ENHRY and CDR2 SYGVKD come from the germline V gene. V was pared by 0 bases and J by 5 bases, with 8 bases between. In DNA form, the CDR3 reads TGTGCCATCAGTGAGTCGAGGCAGAATAATTCACCCCTCCACTTT. Protein: CAISESRQNNSPLHF.

CDR3 nucleotide sequence: TGTGCCAGCATCTCCCCGGGACACCCCTACGAGCAGTACGTC. Translation: CASISPGHPYEQYV. The rearrangement links TRBV27 to TRBJ2-7, with D tentatively TRBD1 (6 bases). Trimming pared 7 bases from V and 2 bases from J, leaving 15 bases between. This CDR3 contains 14 residues. Germline assignment: CDR1 MNHEY and CDR2 SMNVEV (reference sequence).

Concerning this clone itself: The same CDR3 is also encoded by other DNA sequences in this sample. The chain couples TRBV28 to TRBJ1-4; TRBD1 matches at 9 bases. CDR3 length: 17 amino acids. Per the germline V gene, CDR1 is MDHEN and CDR2 is SYDVKM. After removal of 0 bases from V and 8 bases from J, the junction contained 10 bases not matched to a gene. In DNA, the CDR3 is TGTGCCAGCAGTTTATGGGTCATCGGGACAGGGAACGAAAAACTGTTTTTT. It is translated as CASSLWVIGTGNEKLFF.

This chain connects TRBV11-3 to TRBJ1-3; D might be TRBD1 (5 bases). Per the germline V gene, CDR1 is SGHNT and CDR2 is YENEEA. Deletions cut 5 bases from V and 8 bases from J, with 16 bases between. CDR3 length: 14 residues. The CDR3 loop is CASSRGGTADTIYF. In DNA, the CDR3 is TGTGCCAGCAGCCGAGGAGGGACCGCGGACACCATATATTTT.

The CDR3 here is CASSHEHRDTEAFF. The CDR3 coding sequence is TGTGCCAGCAGCCACGAGCACAGGGACACTGAAGCTTTCTTT. The rearrangement uses TRBV7-9 and TRBJ1-1; a possible D gene is TRBD1 (6 bases). The CDR3 is 14 residues long. The V gene lost 5 bases and the J gene lost 3 bases, with 13 bases spanning the gap. CDR1 SEHNR and CDR2 FQNEAQ come from the germline V gene (reference sequence).

The chain carries TRBV7-9 and TRBJ2-1; a weak D match, TRBD2 (7 bases). The CDR3 loop spans 14 amino acids. The germline V gene encodes CDR1 SEHNR and CDR2 FQNEAQ (reference sequence). V shed 1 base and J shed 7 bases, with 11 bases lying between them. The CDR3 sequence is CASSLGGGLNEQFF. The CDR3 nucleotides read TGTGCCAGCAGCTTAGGGGGGGGGCTGAATGAGCAGTTCTTC.

The sample holds a few counts of this clone. In DNA, the CDR3 is TGCGCCAGCAGCTCTACTAGCGGGTACGCAGATACGCAGTATTTT. Amino acids: CASSSTSGYADTQYF. This sequence joins TRBV5-1 and TRBJ2-3; TRBD2 aligns across 9 bases. Per the germline V gene, CDR1 is SGHRS and CDR2 is YFSETQ. J gave up 4 bases and V 3 bases, and 6 bases lay outside the gene matches. The CDR3 totals 15 residues.

CDR3 nucleotides: TGTGCCAGCAGCCCGCGGGACAGGGGCCGGGAGACCCAGTACTTC. Protein: CASSPRDRGRETQYF. The rearrangement uses TRBV7-9 and TRBJ2-5, with 10 bases matching TRBD1. V lost 5 bases to trimming and J lost 5 bases; unmatched junction nucleotides: 8. The CDR3 consists of 15 residues. Germline lookup yields CDR1 SEHNR and CDR2 FQNEAQ (reference sequence).

The chain carries TRBV13 and TRBJ2-1, with 7 bases matching TRBD2. With V trimmed by 5 bases and J by 3 bases, 7 bases remained unmatched. There are 15 residues in the CDR3. Germline assignment: CDR1 PRHDT and CDR2 FYEKMQ (reference sequence). The CDR3 DNA is TGTGCCAGCAGCCACTACGGCGGGGGCTACAATGAGCAGTTCTTC. The encoded protein is CASSHYGGGYNEQFF.

This sequence joins TRBV15 and TRBJ2-7, with a possible D match to TRBD2 (6 bases). The germline V gene has CDR1 LNHNV and CDR2 YYDKDF (reference sequence). Trimming left V 3 bases short and J 4 bases short, with 13 bases between. CDR3 length: 14 residues. The CDR3 reads CATSSQLAGYEQYF. DNA of the CDR3: TGTGCCACCAGCAGCCAACTAGCTGGATACGAGCAGTACTTC.

The rearrangement joins TRBV2 to TRBJ1-4; D unresolved. With 6 bases removed from V and 4 bases from J, the gap between germline ends came to 12 bases. Germline V gene data show CDR1 as SNHLY and CDR2 as FYNNEI. The CDR3 covers 14 residues. The CDR3: CASSLQAYNEKLFF. CDR3 nucleotide sequence: TGTGCCAGCAGCCTCCAGGCCTATAATGAAAAACTGTTTTTT.

The chain combines TRBV6-6 with TRBJ2-3; D is uncertain. Trimming shortened V by 7 bases and J by 7 bases, and 9 bases separated the two germline ends. The CDR3 covers 11 residues. Germline V lookup: CDR1 MNHNY, CDR2 SVGAGI (reference sequence). The CDR3 bases are TGTGCCAGCAACCAGGAAAATACGCAGTATTTT. This codes for CASNQENTQYF.

A single count supports this clone. J is TRBJ2-7 and V is TRBV27, with a possible D match to TRBD1 (6 bases). Germline values: CDR1 MNHEY, CDR2 SMNVEV (reference sequence). The CDR3 has 14 residues. V was trimmed by 5 bases and J by 5 bases, leaving 16 bases between them. Here the CDR3 reads CASSADRTLNEQYF. CDR3 coding DNA: TGTGCCAGCAGTGCCGACAGGACGTTGAACGAGCAGTACTTC.

This clone was counted a single time. The chain employs TRBV28 and TRBJ2-5; D possibly corresponds to TRBD1 (6 bases). The CDR3 loop spans 14 amino acids. Germline V gives CDR1 MDHEN, CDR2 SYDVKM. The germline V and J ends were trimmed by 5 bases and 5 bases, with 15 bases remaining between them. DNA for the CDR3: TGTGCCAGCAGTGAATACAGGGAGACGGAGACCCAGTACTTC. Encoded protein: CASSEYRETETQYF.

The chain uses TRBV4-1 and TRBJ2-5; TRBD1 is a possible D gene (6 bases). The germline V gene has CDR1 MGHRA and CDR2 YSYEKL. There are 16 residues in the CDR3. V shed 0 bases and J shed 4 bases, with 15 bases lying between them. The CDR3 sequence: CASSQDQPGTSETQYF. In DNA, the CDR3 is TGCGCCAGCAGCCAAGATCAGCCAGGGACATCAGAGACCCAGTACTTC.

The chain carries TRBV19 and TRBJ2-7; 9 positions agree with TRBD2. This CDR3 comprises 15 residues. In germline, CDR1 is LNHDA, CDR2 SQIVND (reference sequence). V lost 5 bases to trimming and J lost 4 bases; unmatched junction nucleotides: 9. CDR3 in amino acids: CASSLTSGARYEQYF. The DNA for the CDR3 is TGTGCCAGTAGTCTGACTAGCGGAGCGCGTTACGAGCAGTACTTC. Full variable domain (rest looked up from reference TRBV19 and TRBJ2-7): DGGITQSPKYLFRKEGQNVTLSCEQNLNHDAMYWYRQDPGQGLRLIYYSQIVNDFQKGDIAEGYSVSREKKESFPLTVTSAQKNPTAFYLCASSLTSGARYEQYFGPGTRLTVT.

This clone was observed a handful of times. The chain couples TRBV6-5 to TRBJ1-4; possible D gene TRBD1, 5 bases. V was pared by 5 bases and J by 5 bases, with 15 bases between. CDR1 and CDR2 (germline): MNHEY, SVGAGI. The CDR3 sequence is 15 residues long. CDR3 sequence reads: CASSPQGAPNEKLFF. The CDR3 coding sequence is TGTGCCAGCAGTCCCCAAGGGGCACCCAATGAAAAACTGTTTTTT.

The V gene is TRBV7-9, the J gene TRBJ2-3; TRBD2 might be the D (7 bases). The germline CDR1 and CDR2 sequences are SEHNR and FQNEAQ (reference sequence). Trimming took 2 bases from V and 2 from J, leaving 11 bases between them. The CDR3 contains 15 residues. CDR3 protein: CASSLSAGATDTQYF. The CDR3 DNA follows: TGTGCCAGCAGCTTATCCGCGGGGGCCACAGATACGCAGTATTTT.

This clone was detected only once. The V gene is TRBV7-2, the J gene TRBJ2-3; D remains unclear. The length of the CDR3 is 14 residues. V gave up 5 bases and J gave up 6 bases, with 15 bases separating them. In germline, CDR1 is SGHTA, CDR2 FQGNSA. CDR3 amino acids: CASSRLLTGDTQYF. As DNA, the CDR3 is TGTGCCAGCAGCCGACTCCTAACCGGGGATACGCAGTATTTT.

V and J are TRBV6-6 and TRBJ2-2, with a weak D call TRBD1 (6 bases). Germline lookup yields CDR1 MNHNY and CDR2 SVGAGI (reference sequence). V was trimmed by 6 bases and J by 7 bases, leaving 15 bases between them. The CDR3 contains 14 residues. CDR3 DNA sequence: TGTGCCAGCAGCTATATAGGGGGAAACGGGGAGCTGTTTTTT. This codes for CASSYIGGNGELFF.

The rearrangement links TRBV5-1 to TRBJ1-5, with 8 bases fitting TRBD1. Looked up from germline, CDR1 is SGHRS and CDR2 is YFSETQ. The junction had 3 bases not matched to a gene; V was cut back by 3 bases and J by 4 bases. CDR3 length equals 14 residues. DNA of the CDR3: TGCGCCAGCAGCTCCGGACAGGGAAATCAGCCCCAGCATTTT. This encodes CASSSGQGNQPQHF.

The chain is built from TRBV4-1 and TRBJ2-7; D not resolved. CDR1 is MGHRA and CDR2 is YSYEKL in the germline V gene. V gave up 0 bases and J gave up 4 bases, with 7 bases separating them. The CDR3 consists of 13 residues. CDR3 sequence: CASSQDLLYEQYF. CDR3 coding DNA: TGCGCCAGCAGCCAAGATCTTCTATACGAGCAGTACTTC.

The rearrangement uses TRBV4-1 and TRBJ2-2, with D perhaps matching TRBD2 (5 bases). This CDR3 comprises 16 residues. CDR1 and CDR2 from the germline V gene are MGHRA and YSYEKL. V lost 4 bases and J 3 bases, leaving 15 bases between the germline ends. CDR3 amino acids: CASSPHINGDTGELFF. Here the CDR3 DNA reads TGCGCCAGCAGCCCCCATATCAACGGGGACACCGGGGAGCTGTTTTTT.

The chain is built from TRBV27 and TRBJ2-7, with 7 bases lining up with TRBD2. Looked up from germline, CDR1 is MNHEY and CDR2 is SMNVEV (reference sequence). V gave up 0 bases and J gave up 1 base; unmatched junction bases: 6. CDR3 length: 16 residues. The CDR3 reads CASSLSAGVGSYEQYV. The CDR3 nucleotides read TGTGCCAGCAGTTTATCCGCGGGGGTTGGGTCCTACGAGCAGTACGTC.

The rearrangement links TRBV7-9 to TRBJ1-4; TRBD1 aligns across 10 bases. In germline, CDR1 is SEHNR, CDR2 FQNEAQ (reference sequence). V dropped 4 bases and J dropped 6; count of bases not matched to a gene: 8. The CDR3 contains 16 residues. The CDR3 here is CASSSPDRGQDEKLFF. CDR3 coding DNA: TGTGCCAGCAGCTCGCCCGACAGGGGGCAGGATGAAAAACTGTTTTTT.